This T cell receptor (beta chain) was obtained from a study of memory CD4+ T cells and cytomegalovirus serostatus. Study summary: This sample comes from healthy Belgian adults, eight to ten CMV seropositive, roughly 22 seronegative.

The CDR3 has 15 residues. Losses at the gene ends were 4 bases for V and 5 bases for J; bases not matched to a gene: 7. Germline CDR1 is SGHVS and CDR2 is FQNEAQ. Single viable CD3+CD4+CD8-CD45RO+ cells were sorted as the memory CD4+ T cells. The method was immunoSEQ multiplex PCR; TCRdb's version includes in-frame clones alone and lacks a portion of them. This table holds about 45,000 clones, under 80% found once. This receptor was obtained from an adult in good health and CMV-seronegative. The chain uses TRBV7-8 and TRBJ2-4, with TRBD2 identical over 8 bases. Material for sequencing was memory CD4+ T cells from blood. Here the CDR3 DNA reads TGTGCCAGCAGCTCGACGAACGGGGGGGAAAACATTCAGTACTTC. Translating gives CASSSTNGGENIQYF.